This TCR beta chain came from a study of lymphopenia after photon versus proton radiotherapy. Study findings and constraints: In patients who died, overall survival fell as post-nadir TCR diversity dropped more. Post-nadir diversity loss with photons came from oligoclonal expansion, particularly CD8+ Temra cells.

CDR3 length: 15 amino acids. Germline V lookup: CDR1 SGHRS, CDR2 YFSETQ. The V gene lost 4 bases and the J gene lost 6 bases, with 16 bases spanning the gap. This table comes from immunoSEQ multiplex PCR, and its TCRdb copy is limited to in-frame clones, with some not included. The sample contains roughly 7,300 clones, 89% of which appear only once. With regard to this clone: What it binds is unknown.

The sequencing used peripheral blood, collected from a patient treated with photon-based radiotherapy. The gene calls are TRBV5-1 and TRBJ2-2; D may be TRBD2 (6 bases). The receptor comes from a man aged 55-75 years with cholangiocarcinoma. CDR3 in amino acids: CASSKTSDVAGELFF. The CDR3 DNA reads TGCGCCAGCAGCAAGACTAGTGATGTCGCCGGGGAGCTGTTTTTT.